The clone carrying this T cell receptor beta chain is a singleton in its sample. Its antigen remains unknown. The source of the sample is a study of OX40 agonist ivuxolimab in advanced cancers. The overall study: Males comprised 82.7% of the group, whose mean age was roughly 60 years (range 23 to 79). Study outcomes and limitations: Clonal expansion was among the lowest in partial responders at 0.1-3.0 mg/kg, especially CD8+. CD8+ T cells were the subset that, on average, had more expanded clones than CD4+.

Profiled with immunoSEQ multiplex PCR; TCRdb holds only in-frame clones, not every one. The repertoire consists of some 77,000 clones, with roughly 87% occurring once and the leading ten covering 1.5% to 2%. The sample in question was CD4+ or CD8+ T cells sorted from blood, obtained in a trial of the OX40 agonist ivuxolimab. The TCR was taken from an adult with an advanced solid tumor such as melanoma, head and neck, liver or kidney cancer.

The CDR3 DNA follows: TGTGCCAGCAGTTTGGCAGGCACCTCTGGAAACACCATATATTTT. Its translation: CASSLAGTSGNTIYF. The J gene is TRBJ1-3, the V gene TRBV6-5; no clear D. This CDR3 contains 15 residues. Per germline, CDR1 MNHEY and CDR2 SVGAGI. V was trimmed by 4 bases and J by 0 bases, leaving 10 bases between them.